Many counts were recorded for the clone carrying this T cell receptor beta chain. Antigen specificity is unknown. Germline V gives CDR1 SGHTA, CDR2 FQGNSA. This CDR3 is built from 15 residues. V lost 1 base and J 3 bases, leaving 11 bases between the germline ends. This sample is part of a study of T cell repertoires in cytomegalovirus infection. Turning to the study itself: From public TCR beta signatures came an indication of both CMV infection and matching HLA type.

One entry per CDR3 protein results from TCRdb running MiXCR on the reads. The sample lists some 170,000 distinct CDR3 sequences, about 18% occurring once. Overall study results and limits: HLA-C-restricted, CMV-specific TCR beta clonotypes were dominant ex vivo. Totalled public TCR beta family frequency picked out people who carried CMV plus the relevant HLA.

The rearrangement links TRBV7-2 to TRBJ2-3, with a possible D match to TRBD1 (5 bases). The sample consisted of CD8+ T cells from PBMCs. The clonotype comes from a human donor in good health (CMV status not recorded). Some clones in this sample may be carry-over from other donors' samples. CDR3 residues: CASSLGTLGTDTQYF. Here the CDR3 DNA reads TGTGCCAGCAGCTTAGGGACACTGGGAACAGATACGCAGTATTTT.